This T cell receptor (beta chain) comes out of a study of tissue T cells after allogeneic stem cell transplantation. The CDR3 length is 13 residues. The germline V gene encodes CDR1 SNHLY and CDR2 FYNGKV (reference sequence). V lost 6 bases and J lost 3; bases outside the gene matches: 4. This clone came up a few times. Its specificity is not known. Mouse germline and gene names are used. The CDR3 is cut off 1 residue early in the read; its end comes from the germline J gene. General study findings and limits: Limitations included a small, clinically heterogeneous cohort and limited sampling depth.

TCRdb keeps only in-frame clones here, not all; method: immunoSEQ multiplex PCR. The sample has roughly 50,000 clones, 73% seen once; the top ten hold 0.45% to 0.7%. The TCR sequence derives from a pool of C57BL/6 mice in good health. The chain joins TRBV3 to TRBJ2-7; 8 positions agree with TRBD1. Sequencing was carried out using sorted cells pooled from one or two spleens. The CDR3 bases that were read are TGTGCCAGCAGGTTGACAGGGGACTATGAACAGTAC. Its translation: CASRLTGDYEQY. The full CDR3 is CASRLTGDYEQYF.